This is a list of T cell receptor beta chains from one sample in a study of blood T cell repertoires in COVID-19. The data were produced by immunoSEQ multiplex PCR, yet TCRdb's version contains in-frame clones alone and is incomplete. The data show 55,000 to 75,000 clones, around 88% seen once. Material for sequencing was peripheral blood. These receptors were taken from a human donor in a cohort sampled during active COVID-19. Each CDR3 is given with its conserved first and last residue. Each record gives: D gene, clone size, J gene, V gene, CDR3 protein, CDR3 DNA. D genes are given only for firm matches. Clone size is given for some rows only: seen once, a few or many times, or a class if the clone is expanded.

.,.,TRBJ2-3,TRBV21-1,CASSKALGDTQYF,TGTGCCAGCAGCAAAGCGCTAGGAGATACGCAGTATTTT
.,once,TRBJ2-7,TRBV4-1,CASSQGPGHSYEQYF,TGCGCCAGCAGCCAAGGGCCGGGACATAGCTACGAGCAGTACTTC
.,.,TRBJ2-7,TRBV5-6,CASSLRVGEQYF,TGTGCCAGCAGCTTGCGGGTGGGCGAGCAGTACTTC
TRBD2,.,TRBJ2-7,TRBV2,CASMRLAGPYEQYF,TGTGCCAGCATGCGGCTAGCGGGACCGTACGAGCAGTACTTC
.,.,TRBJ1-6,TRBV2,CARALDSGNSPLHF,TGTGCCCGGGCGCTGGACAGCGGTAATTCACCCCTCCACTTT
TRBD1,.,TRBJ1-2,TRBV2,CASRDRGPDGYTF,TGTGCCAGCAGGGACAGGGGGCCTGATGGCTACACCTTC
TRBD1,.,TRBJ1-4,TRBV18,CASSPEGQGLVLNEKLFF,TGTGCCAGCTCACCGGAGGGACAGGGTTTAGTCCTTAATGAAAAACTGTTTTTT
.,.,TRBJ2-7,TRBV5-1,CASSLTPGAYEQYF,TGCGCCAGCAGCTTGACCCCGGGAGCCTACGAGCAGTACTTC
.,.,TRBJ1-6,TRBV5-1,CASSLAEVSYDSPLHF,TGCGCCAGCAGCTTGGCCGAGGTATCGTATGATTCACCCCTCCACTTT
TRBD1,.,TRBJ1-2,TRBV19,CASSDRDKYGYTF,TGTGCCTCCTCGGACAGGGATAAGTATGGCTACACCTTC
TRBD1,.,TRBJ1-4,TRBV15,CATRGQRKLFF,TGTGCCACCCGGGGACAGCGAAAACTGTTTTTT
TRBD1,.,TRBJ1-2,TRBV6-5,CASGTRDRAFYGYTF,TGTGCCAGCGGAACCCGGGACAGGGCTTTTTATGGCTACACCTTC
.,few,TRBJ2-7,TRBV3-1/TRBV3-2,CASSQDWERTQYF,TGTGCCAGCAGCCAAGATTGGGAGCGGACGCAGTACTTC
TRBD2,.,TRBJ2-3,TRBV5-1,CASSFETSKTDTQYF,TGCGCCAGCAGCTTCGAGACTAGCAAGACAGATACGCAGTATTTT
TRBD1,.,TRBJ1-5,TRBV6-6,CASSRSELDRGQGQPQHF,TGTGCCAGCAGTCGGTCGGAACTAGACAGGGGGCAAGGACAGCCCCAGCATTTT
TRBD1,.,TRBJ2-7,TRBV6-1,CASSDAGTGDPYEQYF,TGTGCCAGCAGTGACGCCGGGACAGGGGACCCCTACGAGCAGTACTTC
.,.,TRBJ1-3,TRBV5-8,CASSLGGHSGNTIYF,TGTGCCAGCAGCTTAGGCGGCCACTCTGGAAACACCATATATTTT
TRBD1,.,TRBJ2-1,TRBV19,CASSPWTGSSYNEQFF,TGTGCCAGTAGTCCCTGGACAGGCTCATCCTACAATGAGCAGTTCTTC